The rows below give T cell receptor delta chains drawn from one sample of a study of gamma-delta T cells after stem cell transplantation. TCRdb re-identified clones in the RT-PCR reads via CATT. The repertoire holds some 1,300 delta-chain clones, with 2.5% to 3% as singletons. Sequencing was performed on gamma-delta T cells. The source is a human donor. It is not recorded whose cells these are; they may come from a transplant donor. CDR3s include the opening cysteine and the closing phenylalanine or tryptophan. Fields, in order: V gene, D gene, J gene, clone size, CDR3 DNA, CDR3 protein. D genes are given only for firm matches. Size is stated for part of the rows, as once, few or many counts, or as a class when the clone is expanded.

TRDV2	TRDD3	TRDJ1	large	TGTGCCTGTGACAAGGTCCCCCTTACTGGGGATAGGGCCGATAAACTCATCTTT	CACDKVPLTGDRADKLIF
TRDV2	TRDD3	TRDJ1	-	TGTGCCTGTGACGGACTCTGGGATACCGGGTCCTCCGATAAACTCATCTTT	CACDGLWDTGSSDKLIF
TRDV2	-	TRDJ1	large	TGTGCCTGTGACACCGTTTGGCGGGATAAACTCATCTTT	CACDTVWRDKLIF
TRDV2	TRDD3	TRDJ1	-	TGTGCCTGTGACACCGGGGCGACTGGGGGATTGTACACCGATAAACTCATCTTT	CACDTGATGGLYTDKLIF
TRDV2	TRDD3	TRDJ1	-	TGTGCCTGTGTCGAACTGGGGGACACCGATAAACTCATCTTT	CACVELGDTDKLIF
TRDV2	TRDD3	TRDJ1	few	TGTGCCTGTGTCGAACTGGGGGATACCGATAAACTCATCTTT	CACVELGDTDKLIF
TRDV2	TRDD3	TRDJ3	-	TGTGCCTGGGACACCGGAGGACTGGGGGAGACCGCGGCGCCCGTGTCCTGGGACACCCGACAGAGGTTTTTC	CAWDTGGLGETAAPVSWDTRQRFF
TRDV2	TRDD3	TRDJ1	-	TGTGCCTGTGACATACTGGGGGAACGAGGAAAACTCATCTTT	CACDILGERGKLIF
TRDV2	TRDD3	TRDJ3	large	TGTGCCTGTGACCCAGCTACTGGGGGATACGATAGCTCCTGGGACACCCGACAGATGTTTTTC	CACDPATGGYDSSWDTRQMFF
TRDV1	-	TRDJ1	medium-sized	TGTGCTCTTGGGGATCCCTTCCCGCGGGGACTACTTCCCCGGGGGACCGATAAACTCATCTTT	CALGDPFPRGLLPRGTDKLIF
TRDV2	-	TRDJ1	large	TGTGCCTGTGACACCGTTGGGGGTGACCCCGAGGTCACCGATAAACTCATCTTT	CACDTVGGDPEVTDKLIF
TRDV2	TRDD3	TRDJ1	large	TGTGCCTGTGACCCTATTGGGGGAACTTCGTACACCGATAAACTCATCTTT	CACDPIGGTSYTDKLIF
TRDV2	TRDD3	TRDJ1	-	TGTGCCTGTGACCCGGCGGGGGAACGGGGGGATACCGATAAACTCATCTTT	CACDPAGERGDTDKLIF
TRDV1	-	TRDJ1	-	TGTGCTCTTGGGGACAGTACCAAGGGCGGGGAGTACACCGATAAACTCATCTTT	CALGDSTKGGEYTDKLIF
TRDV2	TRDD3	TRDJ1	large	TGTGCCTGTGACACCGCGGGACTGGGGGATCAACGAGGGGATTTTGGTAAACTCATCTTT	CACDTAGLGDQRGDFGKLIF
TRDV2	TRDD3	TRDJ1	large	TGTGCCTGTGACACCGTTGGGTGGGGGATACTGGAGGCCGATAAACTCATCTTT	CACDTVGWGILEADKLIF
TRDV2	TRDD3	TRDJ1	-	TGTGCCTGTGACATTCTGGGGGGCGCCGATAAACTCATCTTT	CACDILGGADKLIF
TRDV2	TRDD3	TRDJ1	large	TGTGCCTGTGACACCATTCCCCTCAGCCCACACCTGGGGGATATTCTCAAGTACACCGATAAACTCATCTTT	CACDTIPLSPHLGDILKYTDKLIF